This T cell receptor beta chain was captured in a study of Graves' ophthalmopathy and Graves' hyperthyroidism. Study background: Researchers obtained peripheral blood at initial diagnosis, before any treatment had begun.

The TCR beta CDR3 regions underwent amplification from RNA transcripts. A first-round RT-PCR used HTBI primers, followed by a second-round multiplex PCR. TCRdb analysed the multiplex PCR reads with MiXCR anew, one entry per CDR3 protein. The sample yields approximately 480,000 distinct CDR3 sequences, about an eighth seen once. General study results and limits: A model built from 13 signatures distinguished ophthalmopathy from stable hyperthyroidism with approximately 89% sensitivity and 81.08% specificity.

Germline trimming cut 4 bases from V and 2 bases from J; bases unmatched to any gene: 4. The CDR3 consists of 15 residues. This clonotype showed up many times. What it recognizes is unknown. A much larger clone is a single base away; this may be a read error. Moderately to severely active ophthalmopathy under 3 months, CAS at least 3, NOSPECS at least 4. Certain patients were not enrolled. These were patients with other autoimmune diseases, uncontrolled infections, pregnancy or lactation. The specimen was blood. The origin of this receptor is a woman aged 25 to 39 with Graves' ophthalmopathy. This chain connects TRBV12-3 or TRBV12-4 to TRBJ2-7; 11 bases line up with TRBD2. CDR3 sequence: CASSWGLAETYEQYF. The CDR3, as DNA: TGTGCCAGCAGTTGGGGACTAGCGGAGACCTACGAGCAGTACTTC.